The 9 T cell receptor beta chains below were found in one sample sequenced in a study of blood T cell repertoires in COVID-19. TCRdb keeps only in-frame clones here, not all; method: immunoSEQ multiplex PCR. This repertoire shows around 300,000 clones, roughly 88% found once; its top ten account for less than 5.5%. Source material: PBMCs or T cells enriched from blood (not recorded which). These receptors were taken from a man between 25 and 39 years old who had recovered from COVID-19.

The chain employs TRBV23-1 and TRBJ1-2; 9 positions agree with TRBD1. TRBV23-1 is filed as an ORF, its function uncertain. Trimming cost V 0 bases and J 4 bases; bases outside gene matches: 0. The CDR3 runs to 14 residues. CDR3 nucleotide sequence: TGCGCCAGCAGTCAATCGACAGGGGGCTATGGCTACACCTTC. The encoded protein is CASSQSTGGYGYTF.

The chain is built from TRBV5-1 and TRBJ1-2; no clear D. This CDR3 region has 14 residues. Germline values: CDR1 SGHRS, CDR2 YFSETQ. V dropped 4 bases and J dropped 8 bases, with 18 bases sitting between them. In DNA form, the CDR3 reads TGCGCCAGCAGCCAAGACTCCTCTGGGTACGGCTACACCTTC. Amino acids: CASSQDSSGYGYTF.

The J gene is TRBJ2-5, the V gene TRBV7-9, with no clear D. The CDR3 loop spans 14 amino acids. Germline CDR1 is SEHNR and CDR2 is FQNEAQ (reference sequence). V was pared by 1 base and J by 5 bases, with 11 bases between. CDR3 protein: CASSLERKSETQYF. The CDR3 bases are TGTGCCAGCAGCTTAGAGAGAAAATCGGAGACCCAGTACTTC.

CDR3 region: CASSSRQGGDTQYF. In nucleotides, the CDR3 is TGCGCCAGCAGCTCTCGACAGGGCGGCGATACGCAGTATTTT. The chain uses TRBV5-1 and TRBJ2-3; TRBD1 agrees at 7 bases. The junction had 7 bases not matched to a gene; V was cut back by 3 bases and J by 6 bases. This CDR3 spans 14 amino acids. Germline V gene lookup returns CDR1 SGHRS and CDR2 YFSETQ.

The chain combines TRBV29-1 with TRBJ1-4; 9 bases agree with TRBD1. The CDR3 sequence is 13 residues long. V lost 4 bases, J lost 8 bases, and 5 bases stayed unmatched. The germline V gene has CDR1 SQVTM and CDR2 ANQGSEA. CDR3 sequence: CSVGTGVVEKLFF. In nucleotides, the CDR3 is TGCAGCGTTGGGACAGGGGTGGTGGAAAAACTGTTTTTT.

The chain employs TRBV28 and TRBJ1-1; D might be TRBD1 (5 bases). The CDR3 spans 16 residues. Germline V CDR1 and CDR2: MDHEN, SYDVKM. V gave up 6 bases and J gave up 0 bases, with 17 bases separating them. The CDR3 loop is CASSPSAGIMNTEAFF. CDR3 DNA: TGTGCCAGCAGCCCCTCAGCAGGGATCATGAACACTGAAGCTTTCTTT. The full variable domain, with the rest looked up from reference TRBV28 and TRBJ1-1, is DVKVTQSSRYLVKRTGEKVFLECVQDMDHENMFWYRQDPGLGLRLIYFSYDVKMKEKGDIPEGYSVSREKKERFSLILESASTNQTSMYLCASSPSAGIMNTEAFFGQGTRLTVV.

The CDR3 protein is CASRTDQPQHF. As DNA, the CDR3 is TGTGCCAGCAGGACTGATCAGCCCCAGCATTTT. This chain joins TRBV28 and TRBJ1-5, with D uncertain. Per the germline V gene, CDR1 is MDHEN and CDR2 is SYDVKM. Trimming took off 6 bases at V and 5 bases at J, with 5 bases between the two ends. The CDR3 is 11 amino acids.

The chain combines TRBV18 with TRBJ2-1; 7 positions agree with TRBD2. This CDR3 comprises 16 residues. Trimming took 6 bases from V and 0 from J; bases not matched to a gene: 8. Germline assignment: CDR1 KGHSH and CDR2 LQKENI. The CDR3 protein is CASSPMGGGSYNEQFF. CDR3 nucleotide sequence: TGTGCCAGCTCTCCGATGGGCGGGGGCTCCTACAATGAGCAGTTCTTC.

The chain links TRBV21-1 to TRBJ1-6. TRBV21-1 is a known pseudogene. The CDR3 loop spans 16 amino acids. CDR3 region: CASSKGGGMDNSPLHF. The CDR3, as DNA: TGTGCCAGCAGCAAAGGCGGTGGAATGGATAATTCACCCCTCCACTTT.